This T cell receptor beta chain was obtained from a study of blood T cell repertoires in COVID-19. This clone is a singleton in its sample. This CDR3 is built from 14 residues. Germline CDR1 SGDLS, CDR2 YYNGEE. Trimming left V 0 bases short and J 8 bases short, with 11 bases between. As handled by the study authors: For nucleated cells, counts were estimated from reference gene primer amplification. The repertoire was sequenced with immunoSEQ multiplex PCR; TCRdb's copy has only in-frame clones and lacks some. V and J calls and clone size follow that table, whereas D and trimming were derived from the DNA. The sample has roughly 300,000 clones; more than 75% are singletons. The age range of participants was about 18 to 100 years, with residence in about two dozen US areas. Cohort 3 donors were reported recovered after two negative PCRs, clearance, or symptom resolution.

This chain joins TRBV9 and TRBJ1-4; no reliable D call. The origin of this receptor is a woman aged 25 to 39 who had recovered from COVID-19. Material: PBMCs or T cells enriched from blood (not recorded which). The CDR3 DNA reads as TGTGCCAGCAGCGTAGGGTCCCCCGGGGAAAAACTGTTTTTT. Protein sequence: CASSVGSPGEKLFF.